The 18 T cell receptor beta chains below all came from one sample that was sequenced in a study of molecular identifiers for immune sequencing clone quantification. One entry per CDR3 protein results from TCRdb running MiXCR on the PCR reads. Of over 85,000 distinct CDR3 sequences in the sample, around 27% were seen once. Material: naive CD8+ T cells from blood, with Jurkat cell RNA spiked in. Noted subset: FACS-sorted CD8+CD4-CCR7+CD45RA+ naive T cells. These receptors came from a human donor in good health. Some libraries in this study had Jurkat cell RNA spiked in.

Regarding this clonotype: The junction departs from the called germline gene at one end, perhaps through a read error. This chain connects TRBV9 to TRBJ2-2, with a tentative D call TRBD2 (5 bases). In germline, CDR1 is SGDLS, CDR2 YYNGEE. This CDR3 spans 18 amino acids. The CDR3 DNA is TGTGCCAGCTGCGTAGCCGGAGGTCCCTTCGCGAACACCGGGGAGCTGTTTTTT. Residues: CASCVAGGPFANTGELFF.

The chain links TRBV6-2 or TRBV6-3 to TRBJ2-2; 9 bases align to TRBD1. V trimming: 7 bases; J trimming: 6 bases; junction bases outside the gene matches: 12. Germline values: CDR1 MNHEY, CDR2 SVGEGT. This CDR3 is 16 amino acids long. CDR3 sequence: CASNPVRGTGPGELFF. The DNA of the CDR3 is TGTGCCAGCAACCCCGTTAGAGGGACAGGGCCCGGGGAGCTGTTTTTT.

On this clonotype: A much larger clone differs by one base, so this may be a read error. The CDR3 does not end in the conserved phenylalanine or tryptophan, so this is likely a read error. CDR3 region: CASSHTGRLPEAFI. In nucleotides, the CDR3 is TGTGCCAGCAGTCATACAGGAAGGTTACCTGAAGCTTTCATT. The V and J genes are TRBV6-2 or TRBV6-3 and TRBJ1-1, with D perhaps matching TRBD1 (5 bases). V lost 5 bases and J lost 6, with 16 bases in between. The CDR3 covers 14 residues. Germline V gene lookup returns CDR1 MNHEY and CDR2 SVGEGT.

This clonotype was picked up many times. The rearrangement links TRBV20-1 to TRBJ2-5; 12 positions match TRBD2. After removal of 3 bases from V and 1 base from J, the junction contained 9 bases not matched to a gene. CDR1 and CDR2 from the germline V gene are DFQATT and SNEGSKA (reference sequence). There are 17 residues in the CDR3. CDR3 amino acids: CSARGLAGGPVQETQYF. The CDR3, as DNA: TGCAGTGCTAGGGGCCTAGCGGGGGGGCCGGTCCAAGAGACCCAGTACTTC.

Points on this clonotype: This clone may be a read error of a much larger clone one base away. The chain employs TRBV5-6 and TRBJ1-3; D gene ambiguous. Looked up from germline, CDR1 is SGHDT and CDR2 is YYEEEE. CDR3 length: 11 residues. The CDR3: CTSSLDSSFQF. The CDR3 DNA reads as TGTACCAGCAGCTTGGACTCCAGCTTTCAATTT.

This clonotype was seen ten or more times. The chain couples TRBV4-1 to TRBJ1-1, with D uncertain. Germline assignment: CDR1 MGHRA and CDR2 YSYEKL. V shed 0 bases and J shed 5 bases, with 13 bases lying between them. The CDR3 consists of 15 residues. The CDR3 bases are TGCGCCAGCAGCCAAGAAGGCACCGGAGGAACTGAAGCTTTCTTT. It encodes CASSQEGTGGTEAFF.

This clonotype was detected many times. This rearrangement joins TRBV6-5 to TRBJ2-3, with D perhaps matching TRBD2 (6 bases). Looked up from germline, CDR1 is MNHEY and CDR2 is SVGAGI. Trimming removed 2 bases from V and 0 bases from J, with 12 bases in between. The CDR3 spans 16 residues. DNA of the CDR3: TGTGCCAGCAGTTACCTTGTAGCGGCCAGCACAGATACGCAGTATTTT. Translating it yields CASSYLVAASTDTQYF.

This clonotype was detected ten times or more. The chain links TRBV7-2 to TRBJ2-3, with D possibly TRBD2 on 6 matching bases. There are 15 residues in the CDR3. V was trimmed by 1 base and J by 1 base, leaving 9 bases between them. Germline V gene sequence: CDR1 SGHTA, CDR2 FQGNSA. CDR3 nucleotide sequence: TGTGCCAGCAGCTTAGGGTGGGGGGGCACAGATACGCAGTATTTT. The encoded protein is CASSLGWGGTDTQYF.

This clonotype appeared once. The V call is TRBV21-1, the J call TRBJ2-3; the table's D call, TRBD2, was not checked against the DNA. TRBV21-1 is a documented pseudogene. This CDR3 comprises 17 residues. The CDR3 DNA sequence: TGTGCCAGCAGCAAGGTTGGGACTAGCGTAGGGGAGGATACGCAGTATTTT. Protein sequence: CASSKVGTSVGEDTQYF.

This clonotype was seen a handful of times. The rearrangement joins TRBV10-2 to TRBJ2-1; the match to TRBD2 covers 12 bases. Germline V gene sequence: CDR1 WSHSY, CDR2 SAAADI. The length of the CDR3 is 16 residues. V gave up 3 bases and J gave up 8 bases; unmatched junction bases: 8. The CDR3 is CASSERSSGGAYEQFF. The DNA for the CDR3 is TGCGCCAGCAGTGAACGGTCTAGCGGGGGGGCCTATGAGCAGTTCTTC.

There are many counts of this clonotype. The J gene is TRBJ2-7, the V gene TRBV23-1; D gene unclear. TRBV23-1 is sorted into the ORF group, with uncertain function. With 9 bases removed from V and 0 bases from J, the gap between germline ends came to 18 bases. The CDR3 spans 15 residues. The CDR3 DNA is TGCGCCAGAGGCCCCGGGCCCCCCTTCTCCTACGAGCAGTACTTC. It yields the protein CARGPGPPFSYEQYF.

The rearrangement uses TRBV14 and TRBJ2-7; 7 nucleotides align to TRBD1. CDR3 length: 14 amino acids. Trimming at V came to 3 bases and at J to 1 base, leaving 3 bases not matched to a gene. In germline, CDR1 is SGHDN, CDR2 FVKESK. The CDR3 is CASSHSQGSYEQYF. As DNA, the CDR3 is TGTGCCAGCAGCCACTCACAGGGGTCCTACGAGCAGTACTTC.

A word on this clonotype: A much larger clone sits a single nucleotide away, making a read error possible. The rearrangement links TRBV4-2 to TRBJ1-2, with D unresolved. The CDR3 covers 15 residues. Germline V gene sequence: CDR1 LGHNA, CDR2 YNFKEQ. This chain's CDR3 is CASRQGPGLRYGYTF. CDR3 nucleotides: TGTGCCAGCAGACAAGGTCCCGGCTTGCGCTATGGCTACACCTTC.

Many counts were recorded for this clonotype. The chain is built from TRBV5-1 and TRBJ2-7, with D unresolved. The CDR3 contains 14 residues. V dropped 1 base and J dropped 2 bases, with 10 bases sitting between them. The germline CDR1 and CDR2 sequences are SGHRS and YFSETQ. The CDR3 sequence is CASSLYVGAYEQYF. As DNA, the CDR3 is TGCGCCAGCAGCTTGTATGTCGGAGCCTACGAGCAGTACTTC.

This clonotype was seen ten or more times. This chain joins TRBV7-9 and TRBJ2-4; D ambiguous. Germline V gene data show CDR1 as SEHNR and CDR2 as FQNEAQ (reference sequence). CDR3 length equals 17 residues. V was shortened by 2 bases and J by 0 bases, with 14 bases between the two germline ends. As DNA, the CDR3 is TGTGCCAGCAGCTTAAGTGGAACTGGAATAGCCAAAAACATTCAGTACTTC. Protein product: CASSLSGTGIAKNIQYF.

This chain joins TRBV2 and TRBJ2-7, with 7 nucleotides matching TRBD2. The junction had 9 bases not matched to a gene; V was cut back by 3 bases and J by 7 bases. Germline assignment: CDR1 SNHLY and CDR2 FYNNEI. The CDR3 runs to 14 residues. The CDR3 region has the DNA TGTGCCAGCAGTGAGGGGTGGACTAGTCGGGAGCAGTACTTC. Protein product: CASSEGWTSREQYF.

This clonotype was detected a few times. The V gene is TRBV5-1, the J gene TRBJ2-7; TRBD2 matches at 8 bases. This CDR3 is 15 amino acids long. V was clipped by 4 bases and J by 5 bases; unmatched bases: 11. Per germline, CDR1 SGHRS and CDR2 YFSETQ. The CDR3 region is CASSPSQAGGNEQYF. CDR3 DNA: TGCGCCAGCAGCCCGTCCCAGGCGGGGGGCAACGAGCAGTACTTC.

The chain joins TRBV27 to TRBJ2-6; D not certain. This CDR3 has 16 residues. Germline V gives CDR1 MNHEY, CDR2 SMNVEV (reference sequence). Trimming cost V 0 bases and J 4 bases, with 10 bases left between them. The chain's CDR3 is CASSLSPGAGANVLTF. DNA of the CDR3: TGTGCCAGCAGTTTATCGCCAGGAGCAGGGGCCAACGTCCTGACTTTC.